This T cell receptor (beta chain) came from a study of beta chain features in type 1 diabetes. This clone was counted between two and nine times. Its specificity is unknown. Distinct nucleotide sequences in the sample also encode this CDR3. Whole-study findings and limits: No resolution was reached here on whether HLA type influences TCRB rearrangement. People with Type 1 diabetes carried modestly yet significantly shorter TCRB CDR3s in all four CD4+ subsets. There was a possibility that cDNA sequencing over-represented cells with high TCR expression.

Germline values: CDR1 SGHDT, CDR2 YYEEEE. CDR3 length: 13 amino acids. The V and J ends lost 3 bases and 2 bases, in that order; junction bases with no gene match: 2. Investigators reverse transcribed all isolated RNA, so they sequenced expressed TCRB transcripts. Generated by immunoSEQ multiplex PCR, the TCRdb table keeps only in-frame clones and is missing some. The repertoire holds 600,000 or so clones, around 12% seen once, with around 0.12% in the top ten. The sequence was obtained from a man aged 25-45 years with type 1 diabetes. The source material was naive CD4+ T cells from blood. This sequence joins TRBV5-6 and TRBJ2-7; TRBD1 agrees at 7 bases. The CDR3 loop reads CASSSGQPYEQYF. Written as DNA, the CDR3 is TGTGCCAGCAGCTCGGGACAGCCCTACGAGCAGTACTTC.